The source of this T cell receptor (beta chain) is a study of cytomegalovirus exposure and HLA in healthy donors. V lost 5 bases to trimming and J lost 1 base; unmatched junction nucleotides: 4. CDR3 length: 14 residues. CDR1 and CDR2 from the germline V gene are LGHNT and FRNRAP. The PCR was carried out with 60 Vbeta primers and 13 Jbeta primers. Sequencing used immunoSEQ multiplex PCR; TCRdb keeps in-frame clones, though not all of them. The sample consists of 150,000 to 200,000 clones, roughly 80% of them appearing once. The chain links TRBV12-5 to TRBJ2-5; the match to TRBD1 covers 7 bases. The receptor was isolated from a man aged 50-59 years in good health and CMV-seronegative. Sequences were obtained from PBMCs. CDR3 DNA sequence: TGTGCTAGTGGTCCGGACAGGTCCCAAGAGACCCAGTACTTC. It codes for CASGPDRSQETQYF. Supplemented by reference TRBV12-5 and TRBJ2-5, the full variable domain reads DARVTQTPRHKVTEMGQEVTMRCQPILGHNTVFWYRQTMMQGLELLAYFRNRAPLDDSGMPKDRFSAEMPDATLATLKIQPSEPRDSAVYFCASGPDRSQETQYFGPGTRLLVL.